The rows below give T cell receptor beta chains drawn from one sample of a study of blood T cell repertoires in COVID-19. The assay was immunoSEQ multiplex PCR, and TCRdb's table has in-frame clones only and misses some. The table has around 370,000 clones, about 90% seen once. Input material: peripheral blood. The source of these receptors is a woman aged 18-29 years who had recovered from COVID-19. CDR3s include the opening cysteine and the closing phenylalanine or tryptophan. D genes are given only for firm matches. Size is stated for part of the rows, as once, few or many counts, or as a class when the clone is expanded.

J gene: TRBJ1-4
clone size: .
CDR3 length: 16
V gene: TRBV6-1
D gene: .
CDR3 DNA: TGTGCCAGCAGTGAAGACAAAACCCAGTATAATGAAAAACTGTTTTTT
CDR3 protein: CASSEDKTQYNEKLFF

J gene: TRBJ2-1
clone size: .
CDR3 length: 12
V gene: TRBV30
D gene: .
CDR3 DNA: TGTGCCTGGAGTTATTTTCACAATGAGCAGTTCTTC
CDR3 protein: CAWSYFHNEQFF

J gene: TRBJ1-3
clone size: .
CDR3 length: 15
V gene: TRBV3-1/TRBV3-2
D gene: .
CDR3 DNA: TGTGCCAGCAGCCCCGGGATGAGCTCTGGAAACACCATATATTTT
CDR3 protein: CASSPGMSSGNTIYF

J gene: TRBJ2-1
clone size: .
CDR3 length: 16
V gene: TRBV7-2
D gene: TRBD2
CDR3 DNA: TGTGCCAGCAGCTTACCCGGGACTAGCGCGGGCAATGAGCAGTTCTTC
CDR3 protein: CASSLPGTSAGNEQFF

J gene: TRBJ1-1
clone size: .
CDR3 length: 15
V gene: TRBV11-3
D gene: .
CDR3 DNA: TGTGCCAGCAGCTCCCGCCGGGGGGCTGACACTGAAGCTTTCTTT
CDR3 protein: CASSSRRGADTEAFF

J gene: TRBJ2-4
clone size: .
CDR3 length: 17
V gene: TRBV6-2/TRBV6-3
D gene: TRBD2
CDR3 DNA: TGTGCCAGCAGTTTTCCAACTAGCGGGGTAGCCAAAAACATTCAGTACTTC
CDR3 protein: CASSFPTSGVAKNIQYF

J gene: TRBJ1-2
clone size: .
CDR3 length: 12
V gene: TRBV6-5
D gene: .
CDR3 DNA: TGTGCCAGCAGTAAAACAGGGAGAGGCTACACCTTC
CDR3 protein: CASSKTGRGYTF

J gene: TRBJ1-4
clone size: .
CDR3 length: 14
V gene: TRBV27
D gene: TRBD1
CDR3 DNA: TGTGCCAGCAGTGACCAGGGGGCGGGTGAAAAACTGTTTTTT
CDR3 protein: CASSDQGAGEKLFF

J gene: TRBJ1-4
clone size: .
CDR3 length: 15
V gene: TRBV30
D gene: TRBD1
CDR3 DNA: TGTGCCTGGAGTAGGACAGGGGCAACTAATGAAAAACTGTTTTTT
CDR3 protein: CAWSRTGATNEKLFF

J gene: TRBJ1-2
clone size: .
CDR3 length: 15
V gene: TRBV7-2
D gene: .
CDR3 DNA: TGTGCCAGCAGCTCCCGCCCCGGGACTCTAGGCGGCTACACCTTC
CDR3 protein: CASSSRPGTLGGYTF

J gene: TRBJ2-2
clone size: .
CDR3 length: 14
V gene: TRBV10-3
D gene: .
CDR3 DNA: TGTGCCATCAGTGAGTCTTTTCAGACCGGGGAGCTGTTTTTT
CDR3 protein: CAISESFQTGELFF

J gene: TRBJ1-2
clone size: .
CDR3 length: 12
V gene: TRBV19
D gene: .
CDR3 DNA: TGTGCCAGTAGTATAAGAGACAGGCCGGACACCTTC
CDR3 protein: CASSIRDRPDTF

J gene: TRBJ2-3
clone size: .
CDR3 length: 14
V gene: TRBV5-6
D gene: .
CDR3 DNA: TGTGCCAGCAGCTTTTCCGGGTTGGCAGATACGCAGTATTTT
CDR3 protein: CASSFSGLADTQYF

J gene: TRBJ2-3
clone size: .
CDR3 length: 13
V gene: TRBV4-3
D gene: .
CDR3 DNA: TGCGCCAGCAGCCTGCGAGGCACAGATACGCAGTATTTT
CDR3 protein: CASSLRGTDTQYF

J gene: TRBJ2-2
clone size: once
CDR3 length: 14
V gene: TRBV9
D gene: TRBD2
CDR3 DNA: TGTGCCAGCAGCGTACGGGGGGGCACCGGGGAGCTGTTTTTT
CDR3 protein: CASSVRGGTGELFF

J gene: TRBJ2-3
clone size: once
CDR3 length: 18
V gene: TRBV5-1
D gene: TRBD2
CDR3 DNA: TGCGCCAGCAGCTTGGCGGGACTAGCGGGAGGCCTTACGGATACGCAGTATTTT
CDR3 protein: CASSLAGLAGGLTDTQYF

J gene: TRBJ2-1
clone size: .
CDR3 length: 13
V gene: TRBV2
D gene: .
CDR3 DNA: TGTGCCAGCCAGCCAGGCTCCTACAATGAGCAGTTCTTC
CDR3 protein: CASQPGSYNEQFF

J gene: TRBJ2-2
clone size: .
CDR3 length: 15
V gene: TRBV5-1
D gene: TRBD1
CDR3 DNA: TGCGCCAGCTCCCCGGGACAGGGGAACACCGGGGAGCTGTTTTTT
CDR3 protein: CASSPGQGNTGELFF

J gene: TRBJ1-5
clone size: .
CDR3 length: 14
V gene: TRBV3-1/TRBV3-2
D gene: .
CDR3 DNA: TGTGCCAGCAGCCAAGACCTAACAGAGCAGCCCCAGCATTTT
CDR3 protein: CASSQDLTEQPQHF

J gene: TRBJ2-2
clone size: .
CDR3 length: 14
V gene: TRBV2
D gene: .
CDR3 DNA: TGTGCCAGCAGTGAAAGTGTCCGCGTCGGGGAGCTGTTTTTT
CDR3 protein: CASSESVRVGELFF

J gene: TRBJ1-1
clone size: .
CDR3 length: 13
V gene: TRBV5-1
D gene: TRBD1
CDR3 DNA: TGCGCCAGCAGCCTGCAGGGGGAAACTGAAGCTTTCTTT
CDR3 protein: CASSLQGETEAFF

J gene: TRBJ1-3
clone size: .
CDR3 length: 12
V gene: TRBV2
D gene: .
CDR3 DNA: TGTGCCAGCACCAGGGCTGGAAACACCATATATTTT
CDR3 protein: CASTRAGNTIYF

J gene: TRBJ2-3
clone size: .
CDR3 length: 18
V gene: TRBV6-2/TRBV6-3
D gene: TRBD2
CDR3 DNA: TGTGCCAGCAGCCGAACCGGGACTAGCGGGAGGGGCTCCAATACGCAGTATTTT
CDR3 protein: CASSRTGTSGRGSNTQYF

J gene: TRBJ1-1
clone size: .
CDR3 length: 11
V gene: TRBV11-2
D gene: .
CDR3 DNA: TGTGCCAGCGGGCGGGTCACTGAAGCTTTCTTT
CDR3 protein: CASGRVTEAFF

J gene: TRBJ2-1
clone size: .
CDR3 length: 15
V gene: TRBV28
D gene: TRBD2
CDR3 DNA: TGTGCCAGCAGTTTAACCACTAGCGGCTCTCATGAGCAGTTCTTC
CDR3 protein: CASSLTTSGSHEQFF

J gene: TRBJ2-1
clone size: .
CDR3 length: 15
V gene: TRBV6-1
D gene: TRBD1
CDR3 DNA: TGTGCCAGCAGTGACGCGACAGGGACCTACAATGAGCAGTTCTTC
CDR3 protein: CASSDATGTYNEQFF

J gene: TRBJ1-4
clone size: .
CDR3 length: 13
V gene: TRBV9
D gene: .
CDR3 DNA: TGTGCCAGCAGCGCGAGAGTGAATGAAAAACTGTTTTTT
CDR3 protein: CASSARVNEKLFF

J gene: TRBJ1-5
clone size: .
CDR3 length: 15
V gene: TRBV11-2
D gene: TRBD1
CDR3 DNA: TGTGCCAGCAGCTACGCGACAGGGGGAGGTCAGCCCCAGCATTTT
CDR3 protein: CASSYATGGGQPQHF

J gene: TRBJ2-1
clone size: .
CDR3 length: 16
V gene: TRBV15
D gene: .
CDR3 DNA: TGTGCCACCAGCAGGAGGACGGGGAGCTCCTACAATGAGCAGTTCTTC
CDR3 protein: CATSRRTGSSYNEQFF

J gene: TRBJ2-5
clone size: .
CDR3 length: 17
V gene: TRBV7-2
D gene: TRBD2
CDR3 DNA: TGTGCCAGCAGCTTCCCTAGCGGGAGTTGGGATCGAGAGACCCAGTACTTC
CDR3 protein: CASSFPSGSWDRETQYF

J gene: TRBJ1-2
clone size: .
CDR3 length: 12
V gene: TRBV5-6
D gene: TRBD1
CDR3 DNA: TGTGCCAGCAGTACAGGGGAATATGGCTACACCTTC
CDR3 protein: CASSTGEYGYTF

J gene: TRBJ2-2
clone size: .
CDR3 length: 17
V gene: TRBV24-1
D gene: .
CDR3 DNA: TGTGCCACCAGTGATTTGGGGCAGGGCGGTTCGACCGGGGAGCTGTTTTTT
CDR3 protein: CATSDLGQGGSTGELFF

J gene: TRBJ1-6
clone size: .
CDR3 length: 15
V gene: TRBV7-9
D gene: TRBD1
CDR3 DNA: TGTGCCAGCAGCTTGGACAGGGGGCTCGGGTCACCCCTCCACTTT
CDR3 protein: CASSLDRGLGSPLHF

J gene: TRBJ1-4
clone size: .
CDR3 length: 14
V gene: TRBV18
D gene: TRBD1
CDR3 DNA: TGTGCCAGCTCACCAGGAGGGGGCACGGAAAAACTGTTTTTT
CDR3 protein: CASSPGGGTEKLFF

J gene: TRBJ2-3
clone size: .
CDR3 length: 16
V gene: TRBV5-4
D gene: .
CDR3 DNA: TGTGCCAGCAGCCTCAGCGGAACACCTAGCACAGATACGCAGTATTTT
CDR3 protein: CASSLSGTPSTDTQYF

J gene: TRBJ2-1
clone size: .
CDR3 length: 15
V gene: TRBV7-8
D gene: TRBD2
CDR3 DNA: TGTGCCAGCAGCTTAGAATTTGGGACTAGCTATGAGCAGTTCTTC
CDR3 protein: CASSLEFGTSYEQFF

J gene: TRBJ2-5
clone size: .
CDR3 length: 14
V gene: TRBV11-3
D gene: .
CDR3 DNA: TGTGCCAGCAGCTCCGTTAGGGGGAGCGAGACCCAGTACTTC
CDR3 protein: CASSSVRGSETQYF

J gene: TRBJ1-5
clone size: once
CDR3 length: 16
V gene: TRBV19
D gene: .
CDR3 DNA: TGTGCCAGTACCAAGGGCAGGGAGGGGAGCAATCAGCCCCAGCATTTT
CDR3 protein: CASTKGREGSNQPQHF

J gene: TRBJ2-5
clone size: .
CDR3 length: 12
V gene: TRBV11-3
D gene: .
CDR3 DNA: TGTGCCAGCAGCACTCAGGGAGGGACCCAGTACTTC
CDR3 protein: CASSTQGGTQYF

J gene: TRBJ1-2
clone size: .
CDR3 length: 13
V gene: TRBV4-3
D gene: .
CDR3 DNA: TGCGCCAGCAGCCGGGCTTTTGCGAGCGGCTACACCTTC
CDR3 protein: CASSRAFASGYTF

J gene: TRBJ2-2
clone size: .
CDR3 length: 13
V gene: TRBV28
D gene: TRBD2
CDR3 DNA: TGTGCCCTAGGGACTACAAGCACCGGGGAGCTGTTTTTT
CDR3 protein: CALGTTSTGELFF

J gene: TRBJ2-2
clone size: once
CDR3 length: 16
V gene: TRBV9
D gene: TRBD2
CDR3 DNA: TGTGCCAGCAGCCAAACTAGCGGAAGGAACACCGGGGAGCTGTTTTTT
CDR3 protein: CASSQTSGRNTGELFF

J gene: TRBJ1-6
clone size: .
CDR3 length: 13
V gene: TRBV10-3
D gene: .
CDR3 DNA: TGTGCCATCAGGGGGGACATTAATTCACCCCTCCACTTT
CDR3 protein: CAIRGDINSPLHF

J gene: TRBJ2-3
clone size: .
CDR3 length: 11
V gene: TRBV7-2
D gene: .
CDR3 DNA: TGTGCCAGCAGCCCCGTAGATACGCAGTATTTT
CDR3 protein: CASSPVDTQYF

J gene: TRBJ2-5
clone size: .
CDR3 length: 16
V gene: TRBV6-1
D gene: TRBD2
CDR3 DNA: TGTGCCAGCAGTGTCTTTAGCGGGGGGGGCCAAGAGACCCAGTACTTC
CDR3 protein: CASSVFSGGGQETQYF

J gene: TRBJ1-1
clone size: few
CDR3 length: 11
V gene: TRBV7-9
D gene: .
CDR3 DNA: TGTGCCAGCACCCCGGACACTGAAGCTTTCTTT
CDR3 protein: CASTPDTEAFF

J gene: TRBJ2-2
clone size: .
CDR3 length: 14
V gene: TRBV4-3
D gene: TRBD1
CDR3 DNA: TGCGCCAGCAGCCTGGACAGGGGGGCCGGGGAGCTGTTTTTT
CDR3 protein: CASSLDRGAGELFF

J gene: TRBJ2-1
clone size: .
CDR3 length: 15
V gene: TRBV27
D gene: TRBD2
CDR3 DNA: TGTGCCAGCAGTCCCTTAGCGGGAGGGCCGAATGAGCAGTTCTTC
CDR3 protein: CASSPLAGGPNEQFF

J gene: TRBJ1-1
clone size: .
CDR3 length: 12
V gene: TRBV24-1
D gene: .
CDR3 DNA: TGTGCCACCAGTGAGGCCGGGACAGAAGCTTTCTTT
CDR3 protein: CATSEAGTEAFF

J gene: TRBJ1-1
clone size: .
CDR3 length: 13
V gene: TRBV7-9
D gene: TRBD1
CDR3 DNA: TGTGCCAGCAGCGCGACAGGGGACACTGAAGCTTTCTTT
CDR3 protein: CASSATGDTEAFF

J gene: TRBJ1-2
clone size: .
CDR3 length: 15
V gene: TRBV30
D gene: TRBD1
CDR3 DNA: TGTGCCTGGAGTCCAAGGGGACAGGGTATCTATGGCTACACCTTC
CDR3 protein: CAWSPRGQGIYGYTF

J gene: TRBJ1-5
clone size: .
CDR3 length: 16
V gene: TRBV19
D gene: .
CDR3 DNA: TGTGCCAGTAGTGCCGACACAGGGTATAGCAATCAGCCCCAGCATTTT
CDR3 protein: CASSADTGYSNQPQHF

J gene: TRBJ2-3
clone size: .
CDR3 length: 16
V gene: TRBV9
D gene: TRBD2
CDR3 DNA: TGTGCCAGCAGCGTAGCCACTAGCGGGAGCACAGATACGCAGTATTTT
CDR3 protein: CASSVATSGSTDTQYF

J gene: TRBJ2-3
clone size: .
CDR3 length: 15
V gene: TRBV6-5
D gene: .
CDR3 DNA: TGTGCCAGCAGTTCGAATGGACTACGCACAGATACGCAGTATTTT
CDR3 protein: CASSSNGLRTDTQYF